This T cell receptor beta chain was recorded in a study of T cell responses to AZD1222 COVID-19 vaccine. Whole-study context: Timing groups of about 4 and about 12 weeks for second doses were pooled. Study results and caveats: Spike-specific TCR breadth and depth both grew after two AZD1222 doses. Clonal diversity was possibly underestimated, and white British individuals and females predominated among donors. Vaccine-related CD4 TCRs covered spike, predominating at 160-218 and 743-854.

The V and J ends lost 6 bases and 2 bases respectively, with 13 bases between them. The CDR3 sequence is 15 residues long. Germline CDR1 MNHEY, CDR2 SMNVEV (reference sequence). The assay was immunoSEQ multiplex PCR, and TCRdb's table has in-frame clones only and misses some. The sample carries fewer than 150,000 clones, over 75% recorded once. Concerning this clone itself: What it binds is not known.

This clonotype was sampled from an adult in good health. V usage is TRBV27 and J usage is TRBJ2-2; tentatively, D is TRBD1 (5 bases). Sequencing was performed on peripheral blood, taken on day 0 of AZD1222 vaccination. The CDR3 spells CASRPRAANTGELFF. The CDR3 coding sequence is TGTGCCAGCAGACCCAGGGCAGCTAACACCGGGGAGCTGTTTTTT.